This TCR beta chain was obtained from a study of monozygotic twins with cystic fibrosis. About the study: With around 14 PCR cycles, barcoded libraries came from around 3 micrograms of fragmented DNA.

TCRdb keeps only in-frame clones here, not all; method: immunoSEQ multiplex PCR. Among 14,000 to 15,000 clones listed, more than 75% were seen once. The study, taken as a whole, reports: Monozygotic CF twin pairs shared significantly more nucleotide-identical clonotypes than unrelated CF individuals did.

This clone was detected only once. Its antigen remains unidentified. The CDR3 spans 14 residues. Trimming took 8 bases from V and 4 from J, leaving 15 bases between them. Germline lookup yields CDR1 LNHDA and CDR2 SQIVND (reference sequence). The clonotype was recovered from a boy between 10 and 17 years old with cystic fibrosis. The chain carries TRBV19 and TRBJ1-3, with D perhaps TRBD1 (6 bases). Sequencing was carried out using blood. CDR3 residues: CASSTGRPGNTIYF. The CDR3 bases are TGTGCCAGTTCAACAGGGAGGCCCGGAAACACCATATATTTT.